The TCR beta chain described here comes from a study of vaccination effects on CD4 cells after COVID-19. Sequencing was preceded by expansion of antigen-specific CD4+ T cells with viral peptide pools in the ViraFEST assay. Investigators separated out CD4+ T cells once approximately 9 days of culture had passed. Confirmation by PCR established that the person had SARS-CoV-2 infection between March and December 2020. Germline assignment: CDR1 SGHNT and CDR2 YENEEA. The CDR3 contains 16 residues. Losses at the gene ends were 5 bases for V and 8 bases for J; bases not matched to a gene: 14. Data came from immunoSEQ multiplex PCR; TCRdb stores just in-frame clones and leaves some out. This sample has approximately 37,000 clones, with over 60% found just once. About this clone itself: Its antigen is currently unknown.

The TCR originated in a human donor who had a prior SARS-CoV-2 infection. Here the sequenced sample was CD4+ T cells from PBMCs cultured with a peptide pool, taken before COVID-19 vaccination. The chain employs TRBV11-3 and TRBJ2-1; TRBD2 agrees at 8 bases. The CDR3 region has the DNA TGTGCCAGCAGCCCAGGGCCAGCGGGAGTCGTGGATGAGCAGTTCTTC. Residues: CASSPGPAGVVDEQFF.